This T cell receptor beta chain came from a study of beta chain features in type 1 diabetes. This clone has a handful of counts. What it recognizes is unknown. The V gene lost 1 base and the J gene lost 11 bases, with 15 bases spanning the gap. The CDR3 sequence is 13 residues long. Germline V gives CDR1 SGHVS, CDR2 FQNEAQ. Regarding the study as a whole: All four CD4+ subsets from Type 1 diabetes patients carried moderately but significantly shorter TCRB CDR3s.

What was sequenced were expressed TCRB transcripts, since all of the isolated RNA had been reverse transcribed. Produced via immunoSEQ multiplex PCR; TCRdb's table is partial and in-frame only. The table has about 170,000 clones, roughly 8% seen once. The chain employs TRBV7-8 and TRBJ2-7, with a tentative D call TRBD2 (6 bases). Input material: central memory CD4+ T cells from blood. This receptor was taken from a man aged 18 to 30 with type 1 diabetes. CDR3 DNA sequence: TGTGCCAGCAGCTTAGGGGACTCCCTCGTTGAGTACTTC. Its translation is CASSLGDSLVEYF.